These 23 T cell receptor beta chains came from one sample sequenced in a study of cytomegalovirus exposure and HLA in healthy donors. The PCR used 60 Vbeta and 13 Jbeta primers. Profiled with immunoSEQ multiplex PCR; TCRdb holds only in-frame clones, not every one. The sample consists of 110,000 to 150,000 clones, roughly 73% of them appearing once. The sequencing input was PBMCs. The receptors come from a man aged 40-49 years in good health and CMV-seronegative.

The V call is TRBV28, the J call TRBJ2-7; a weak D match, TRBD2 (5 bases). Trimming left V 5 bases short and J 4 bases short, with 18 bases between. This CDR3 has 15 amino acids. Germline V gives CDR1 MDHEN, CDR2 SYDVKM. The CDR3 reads CASSHLRALGYEQYF. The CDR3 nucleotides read TGTGCCAGCAGTCACCTGCGGGCTTTGGGGTACGAGCAGTACTTC.

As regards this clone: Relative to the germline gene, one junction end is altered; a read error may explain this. The DNA for the CDR3 is TGTGCCAGCCGTTACAGGGGAAGCTCCTACAATGAGCAGTTCTTC. This sequence encodes CASRYRGSSYNEQFF. The chain is built from TRBV6-5 and TRBJ2-1; 7 positions agree with TRBD1. Germline V gene data show CDR1 as MNHEY and CDR2 as SVGAGI. This CDR3 is built from 15 residues.

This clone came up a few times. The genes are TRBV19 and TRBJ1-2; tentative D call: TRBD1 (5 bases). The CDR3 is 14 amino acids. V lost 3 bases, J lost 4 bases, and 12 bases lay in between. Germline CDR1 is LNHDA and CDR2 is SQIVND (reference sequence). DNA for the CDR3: TGTGCCAGTAGTATTGGACAAGTAGCCTATGGCTACACCTTC. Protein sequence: CASSIGQVAYGYTF.

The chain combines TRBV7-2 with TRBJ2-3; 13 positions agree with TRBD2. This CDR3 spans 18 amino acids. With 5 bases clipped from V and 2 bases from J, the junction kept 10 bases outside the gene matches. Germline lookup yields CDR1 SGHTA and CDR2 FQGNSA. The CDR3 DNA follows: TGTGCCAGCAGCCCTAGATGGACTAGCGGGGGAGTCACAGATACGCAGTATTTT. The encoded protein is CASSPRWTSGGVTDTQYF.

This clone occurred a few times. Written as DNA, the CDR3 is TGTGCCAGCATTGGACAGTCCGGCAATGAGCAGTTCTTC. This sequence encodes CASIGQSGNEQFF. This chain links TRBV28 with TRBJ2-1, with a tentative D call TRBD1 (6 bases). The CDR3 is made up of 13 amino acids. V was trimmed by 7 bases and J by 6 bases, leaving 13 bases between them. Germline V gene lookup returns CDR1 MDHEN and CDR2 SYDVKM.

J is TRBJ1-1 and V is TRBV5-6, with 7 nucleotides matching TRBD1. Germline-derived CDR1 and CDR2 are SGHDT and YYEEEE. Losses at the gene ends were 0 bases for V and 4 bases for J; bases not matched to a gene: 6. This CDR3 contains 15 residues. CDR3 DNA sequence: TGTGCCAGCAGCTTGGTCTCAGGGGGTGTCACTGAAGCTTTCTTT. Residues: CASSLVSGGVTEAFF. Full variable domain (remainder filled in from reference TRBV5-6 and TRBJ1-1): DAGVTQSPTHLIKTRGQQVTLRCSPKSGHDTVSWYQQALGQGPQFIFQYYEEEERQRGNFPDRFSGHQFPNYSSELNVNALLLGDSALYLCASSLVSGGVTEAFFGQGTRLTVV.

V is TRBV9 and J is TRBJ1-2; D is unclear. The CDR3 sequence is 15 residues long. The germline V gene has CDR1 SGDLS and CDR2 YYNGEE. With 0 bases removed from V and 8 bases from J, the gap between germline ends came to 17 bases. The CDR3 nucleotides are TGTGCCAGCAGCGTAGCGGAGGGAGGAACGGGGGGCTACACCTTC. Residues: CASSVAEGGTGGYTF.

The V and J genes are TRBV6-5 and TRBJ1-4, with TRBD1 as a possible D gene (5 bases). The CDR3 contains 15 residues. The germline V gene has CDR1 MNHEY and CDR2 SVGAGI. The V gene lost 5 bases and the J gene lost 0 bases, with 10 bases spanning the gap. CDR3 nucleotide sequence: TGTGCCAGCAGTCCGGGGGGTGCAACTAATGAAAAACTGTTTTTT. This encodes CASSPGGATNEKLFF.

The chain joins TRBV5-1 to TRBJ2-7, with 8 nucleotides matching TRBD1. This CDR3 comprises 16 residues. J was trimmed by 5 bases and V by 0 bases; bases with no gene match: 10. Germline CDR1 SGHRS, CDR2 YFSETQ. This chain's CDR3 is CASSLAGQGSLDEQYF. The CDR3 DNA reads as TGCGCCAGCAGCTTGGCAGGACAGGGTAGTTTGGACGAGCAGTACTTC.

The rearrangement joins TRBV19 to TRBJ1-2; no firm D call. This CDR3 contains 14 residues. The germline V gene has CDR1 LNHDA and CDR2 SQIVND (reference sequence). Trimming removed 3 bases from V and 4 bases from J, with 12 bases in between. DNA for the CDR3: TGTGCCAGTAGTATCCTCGACACCACCTATGGCTACACCTTC. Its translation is CASSILDTTYGYTF.

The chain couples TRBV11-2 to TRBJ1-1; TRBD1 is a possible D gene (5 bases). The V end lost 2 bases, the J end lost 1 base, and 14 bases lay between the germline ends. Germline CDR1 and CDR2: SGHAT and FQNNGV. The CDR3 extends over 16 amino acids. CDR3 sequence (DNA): TGTGCCAGCAGCTTAACGTGGGGCCTGAGGAACACTGAAGCTTTCTTT. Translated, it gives CASSLTWGLRNTEAFF. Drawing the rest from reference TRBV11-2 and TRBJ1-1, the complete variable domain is EAGVAQSPRYKIIEKRQSVAFWCNPISGHATLYWYQQILGQGPKLLIQFQNNGVVDDSQLPKDRFSAERLKGVDSTLKIQPAKLEDSAVYLCASSLTWGLRNTEAFFGQGTRLTVV.

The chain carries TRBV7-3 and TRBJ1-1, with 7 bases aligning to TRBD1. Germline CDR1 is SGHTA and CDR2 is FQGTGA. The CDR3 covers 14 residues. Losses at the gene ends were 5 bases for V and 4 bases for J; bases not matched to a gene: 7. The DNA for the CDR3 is TGTGCCAGCAGCCCCCAACCAGGGGGCACTGAAGCTTTCTTT. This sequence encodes CASSPQPGGTEAFF.

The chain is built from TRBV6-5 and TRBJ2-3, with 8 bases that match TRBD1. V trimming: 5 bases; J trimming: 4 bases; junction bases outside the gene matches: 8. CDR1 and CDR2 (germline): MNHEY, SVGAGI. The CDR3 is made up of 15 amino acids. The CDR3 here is CASSRQGASSDTQYF. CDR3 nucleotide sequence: TGTGCCAGCAGTCGCCAGGGGGCGAGCTCAGATACGCAGTATTTT.

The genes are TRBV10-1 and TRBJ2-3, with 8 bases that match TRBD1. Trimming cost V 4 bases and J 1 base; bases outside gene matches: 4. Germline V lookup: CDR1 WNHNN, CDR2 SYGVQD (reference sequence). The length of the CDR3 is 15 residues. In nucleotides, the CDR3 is TGCGCCAGCAGTGGGGTGGACAGGGGCACAGATACGCAGTATTTT. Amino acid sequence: CASSGVDRGTDTQYF.

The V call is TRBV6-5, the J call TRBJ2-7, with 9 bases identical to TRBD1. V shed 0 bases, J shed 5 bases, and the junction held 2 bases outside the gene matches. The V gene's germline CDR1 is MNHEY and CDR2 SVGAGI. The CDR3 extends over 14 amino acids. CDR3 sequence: CASSYSDRGDEQYF. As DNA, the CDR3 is TGTGCCAGCAGTTACTCCGACAGGGGGGACGAGCAGTACTTC.

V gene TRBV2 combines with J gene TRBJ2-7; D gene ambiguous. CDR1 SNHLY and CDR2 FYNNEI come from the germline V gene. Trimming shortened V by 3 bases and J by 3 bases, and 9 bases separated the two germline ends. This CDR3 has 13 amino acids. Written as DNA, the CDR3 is TGTGCCAGCAGTGATAATCGGTTCTACGAGCAGTACTTC. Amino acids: CASSDNRFYEQYF.

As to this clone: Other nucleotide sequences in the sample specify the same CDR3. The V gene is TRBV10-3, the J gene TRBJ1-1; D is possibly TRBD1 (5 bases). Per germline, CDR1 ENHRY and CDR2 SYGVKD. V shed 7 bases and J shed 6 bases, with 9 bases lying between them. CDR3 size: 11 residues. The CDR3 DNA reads TGTGCCATCATGCGGGACGCTGAAGCTTTCTTT. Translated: CAIMRDAEAFF.

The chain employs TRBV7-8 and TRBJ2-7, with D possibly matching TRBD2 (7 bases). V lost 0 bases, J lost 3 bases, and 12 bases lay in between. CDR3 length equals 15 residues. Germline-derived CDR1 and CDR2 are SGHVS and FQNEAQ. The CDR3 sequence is CASSLAGGGGYEQYF. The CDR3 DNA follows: TGTGCCAGCAGCTTAGCGGGAGGGGGGGGCTACGAGCAGTACTTC.

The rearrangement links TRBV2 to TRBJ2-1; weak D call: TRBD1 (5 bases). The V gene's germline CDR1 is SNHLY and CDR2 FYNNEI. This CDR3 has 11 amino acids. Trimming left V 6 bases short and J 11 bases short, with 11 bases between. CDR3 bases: TGTGCCAGCAGCCTACAGGCCAAGCAGTTCTTC. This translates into CASSLQAKQFF.

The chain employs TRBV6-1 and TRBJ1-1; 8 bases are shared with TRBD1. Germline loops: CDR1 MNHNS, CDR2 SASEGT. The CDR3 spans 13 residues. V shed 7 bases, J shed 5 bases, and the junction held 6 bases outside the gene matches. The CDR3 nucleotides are TGTGCCAGCAACGTCGACAGGGGAACTGAAGCTTTCTTT. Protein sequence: CASNVDRGTEAFF.

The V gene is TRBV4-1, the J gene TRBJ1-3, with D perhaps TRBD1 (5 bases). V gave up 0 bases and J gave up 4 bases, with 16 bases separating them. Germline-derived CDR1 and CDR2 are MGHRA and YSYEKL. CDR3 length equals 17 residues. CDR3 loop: CASSQEGRISHGNTIYF. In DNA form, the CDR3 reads TGCGCCAGCAGCCAAGAGGGGCGCATCTCCCACGGAAACACCATATATTTT.

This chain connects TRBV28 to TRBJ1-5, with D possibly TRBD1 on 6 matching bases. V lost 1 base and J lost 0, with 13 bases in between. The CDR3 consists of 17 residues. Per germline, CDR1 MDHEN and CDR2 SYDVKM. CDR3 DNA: TGTGCCAGCAGTTTATTGCAGGGGCTATATAGCAATCAGCCCCAGCATTTT. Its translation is CASSLLQGLYSNQPQHF.

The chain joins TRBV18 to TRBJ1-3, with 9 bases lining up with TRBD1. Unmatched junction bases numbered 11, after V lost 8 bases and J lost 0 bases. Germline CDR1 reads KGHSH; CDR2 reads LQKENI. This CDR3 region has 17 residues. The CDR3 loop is CASPGSGTGPSGNTIYF. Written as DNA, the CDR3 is TGTGCCAGCCCCGGGTCCGGGACAGGGCCCTCTGGAAACACCATATATTTT.